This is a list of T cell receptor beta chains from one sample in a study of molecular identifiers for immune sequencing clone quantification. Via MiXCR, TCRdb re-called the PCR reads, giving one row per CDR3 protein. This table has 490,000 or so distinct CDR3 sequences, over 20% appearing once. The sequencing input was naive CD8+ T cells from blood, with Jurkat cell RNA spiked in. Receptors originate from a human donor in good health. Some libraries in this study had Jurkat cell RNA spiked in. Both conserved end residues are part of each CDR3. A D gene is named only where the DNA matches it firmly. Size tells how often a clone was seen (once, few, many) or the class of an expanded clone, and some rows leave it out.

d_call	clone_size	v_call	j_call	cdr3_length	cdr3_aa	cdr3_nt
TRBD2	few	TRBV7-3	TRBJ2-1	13	CASRTSGSNEQFF	TGTGCCAGCCGGACTAGCGGGAGTAATGAGCAGTTCTTC
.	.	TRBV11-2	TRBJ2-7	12	CASSLGGVERYF	TGTGCCAGCTCTCTCGGGGGAGTCGAGCGGTACTTC
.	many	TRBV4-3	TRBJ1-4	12	CASARANEKLFF	TGCGCCAGCGCCAGGGCTAATGAAAAACTGTTTTTT
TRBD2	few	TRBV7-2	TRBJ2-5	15	CASSFGTSGGETQYF	TGTGCCAGCAGCTTTGGGACTAGCGGGGGGGAGACCCAGTACTTC
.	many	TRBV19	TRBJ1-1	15	CASSMYGPLDTEAFF	TGTGCCAGTAGTATGTACGGCCCTTTGGACACTGAAGCTTTCTTT
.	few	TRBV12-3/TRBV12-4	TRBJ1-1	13	CASLRGADTEAFF	TGTGCCAGCCTACGGGGGGCCGACACTGAAGCTTTCTTT
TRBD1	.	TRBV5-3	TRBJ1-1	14	CASSAIGQDTEAFF	TGTGCCAGCAGCGCCATTGGACAGGACACTGAAGCTTTCTTT
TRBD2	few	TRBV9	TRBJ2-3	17	CASSFKPLAGESDTQYF	TGTGCCAGCAGCTTCAAGCCACTAGCGGGAGAATCAGATACGCAGTATTTT
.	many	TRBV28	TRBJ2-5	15	CASLPGQRYQETQYF	TGTGCCAGCCTACCAGGACAGAGGTACCAAGAGACCCAGTACTTC
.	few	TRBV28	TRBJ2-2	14	CASSLRINTGELFF	TGTGCCAGCAGTTTGCGCATAAACACCGGGGAGCTGTTTTTT
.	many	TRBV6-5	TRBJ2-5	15	CASSYSTGAQETQYF	TGTGCCAGCAGTTACTCTACGGGGGCACAAGAGACCCAGTACTTC
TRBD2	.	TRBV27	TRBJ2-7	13	CASSSGGGSEQYF	TGTGCCAGCAGTTCCGGCGGGGGGAGCGAGCAGTACTTC
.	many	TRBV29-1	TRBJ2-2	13	CSSLGPGPGELFF	TGCAGCTCACTTGGACCTGGCCCCGGGGAGCTGTTTTTT
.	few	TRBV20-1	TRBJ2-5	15	CSARGAGERVETQYF	TGCAGTGCTAGAGGGGCAGGGGAAAGGGTGGAGACCCAGTACTTC
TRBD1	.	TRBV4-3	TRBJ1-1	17	CASSQDARGGFLTEAFF	TGCGCCAGCAGCCAAGATGCCAGGGGGGGCTTCTTGACTGAAGCTTTCTTT
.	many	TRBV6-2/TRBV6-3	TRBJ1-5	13	CASGVPVWQPQHF	TGTGCCAGCGGTGTCCCAGTCTGGCAGCCCCAGCATTTT
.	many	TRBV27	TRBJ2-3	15	CASSVYQGSTDTQYF	TGTGCCAGCAGCGTTTATCAGGGTAGCACAGATACGCAGTATTTT
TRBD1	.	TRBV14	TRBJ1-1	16	CASSQRTGGMNTEAFF	TGTGCCAGCAGCCAACGAACAGGGGGCATGAACACTGAAGCTTTCTTT
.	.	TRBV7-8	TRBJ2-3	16	CASSNPGVHTQNTQYF	TGTGCCAGCAGCAATCCGGGCGTCCACACACAAAATACGCAGTATTTT
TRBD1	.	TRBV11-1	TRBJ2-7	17	CASSLSFRDRGLDEQYF	TGTGCCAGCAGCTTAAGTTTTCGCGACAGGGGGCTGGACGAGCAGTACTTC
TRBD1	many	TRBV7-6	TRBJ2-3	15	CASSPGTGGVDTQYF	TGTGCCAGCAGCCCCGGTACAGGGGGTGTAGATACGCAGTATTTT
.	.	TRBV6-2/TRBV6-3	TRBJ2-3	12	CAGSYSSDTQYF	TGTGCCGGCAGTTACAGCAGTGATACGCAGTATTTT
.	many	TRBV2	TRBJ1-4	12	CASSTGVGKLFF	TGTGCCAGCAGTACCGGTGTGGGAAAACTGTTTTTT
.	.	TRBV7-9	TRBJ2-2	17	CASSLPRTAPGTGELFF	TGTGCCAGCAGCTTACCCCGGACGGCGCCGGGCACCGGGGAGCTGTTTTTT
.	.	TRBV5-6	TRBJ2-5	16	CASSVTSLRGQETQYF	TGTGCCAGCAGCGTTACTAGCTTAAGGGGACAAGAGACCCAGTACTTC
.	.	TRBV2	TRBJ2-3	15	CASHSPSSSTDTQYF	TGTGCCAGCCACTCCCCGTCCTCTAGCACAGATACGCAGTATTTT
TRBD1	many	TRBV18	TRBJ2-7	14	CASSVDRGSYEQYF	TGTGCCAGCTCAGTCGACAGGGGTTCCTACGAGCAGTACTTC
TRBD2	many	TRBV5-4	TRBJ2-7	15	CASSLEPSGISEQYF	TGTGCCAGCAGCTTGGAGCCTAGCGGGATTAGCGAGCAGTACTTC
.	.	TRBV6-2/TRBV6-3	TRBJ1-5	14	CASRFGLLNQPQHF	TGTGCCAGCAGGTTCGGACTGCTTAATCAGCCCCAGCATTTT
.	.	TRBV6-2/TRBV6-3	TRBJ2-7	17	CACSKRVGQGGSYEQYF	TGTGCCTGCAGTAAACGAGTAGGACAGGGAGGGTCCTACGAGCAGTACTTC
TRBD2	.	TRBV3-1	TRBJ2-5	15	CASTQGLAGGETQYF	TGTGCCAGCACCCAAGGACTAGCGGGAGGCGAGACCCAGTACTTC
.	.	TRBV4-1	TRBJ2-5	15	CASSPRDGGGETQYF	TGCGCCAGCAGCCCAAGAGACGGGGGCGGAGAGACCCAGTACTTC
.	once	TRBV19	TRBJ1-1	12	CASSIGPQEAFF	TGTGCCAGTAGTATAGGACCTCAAGAAGCTTTCTTT
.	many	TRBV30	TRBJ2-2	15	CAWSVQGSTAGELFF	TGTGCCTGGAGTGTACAAGGGAGTACTGCCGGGGAGCTGTTTTTT
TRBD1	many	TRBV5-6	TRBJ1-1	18	CASSLEYGTGTMNTEAFF	TGTGCCAGCAGCTTGGAGTACGGGACAGGGACCATGAACACTGAAGCTTTCTTT
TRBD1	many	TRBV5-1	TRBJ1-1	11	CASTGGTEAFF	TGTGCCAGCACAGGGGGAACTGAAGCTTTCTTT
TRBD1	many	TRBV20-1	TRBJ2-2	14	CSARQGMNTGELFF	TGCAGTGCTCGACAGGGGATGAACACCGGGGAGCTGTTTTTT
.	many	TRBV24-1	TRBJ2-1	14	CATSEGRGVDEQFF	TGTGCCACCAGTGAGGGCAGGGGTGTCGATGAGCAGTTCTTC
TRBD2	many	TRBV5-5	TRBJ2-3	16	CASSLDLSGATDTQYF	TGTGCCAGCAGCTTGGATCTTAGCGGGGCCACAGATACGCAGTATTTT
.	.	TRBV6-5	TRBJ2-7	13	CARSYSGFYEQYF	TGTGCCAGGAGTTACTCCGGCTTCTACGAGCAGTACTTC
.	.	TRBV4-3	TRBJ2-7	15	CASSPPGGRPHEQYF	TGCGCCAGCAGTCCGCCCGGGGGGCGCCCCCACGAGCAGTACTTC
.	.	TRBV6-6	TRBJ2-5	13	CASSYGGASAQYF	TGTGCCAGCAGTTACGGCGGAGCCTCGGCCCAGTACTTC
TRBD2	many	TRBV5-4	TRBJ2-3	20	CASSTSLSGGAGTSTDTQYF	TGTGCCAGCAGCACCTCCCTTAGCGGGGGGGCCGGGACGAGCACAGATACGCAGTATTTT
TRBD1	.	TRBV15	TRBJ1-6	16	CATTSQGAYYNSPLHF	TGTGCCACCACTTCTCAGGGGGCCTACTATAATTCACCCCTCCACTTT
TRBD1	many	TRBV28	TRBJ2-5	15	CASSFRDRGQETQYF	TGTGCCAGCAGTTTCCGGGACAGGGGACAAGAGACCCAGTACTTC
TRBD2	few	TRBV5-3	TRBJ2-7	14	CASSLRGAHYEQYF	TGTGCCAGCAGCTTGCGGGGGGCTCACTACGAGCAGTACTTC
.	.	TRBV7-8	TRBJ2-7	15	CASSLGQISSYEQYF	TGTGCCAGCAGCCTCGGACAGATAAGCTCCTACGAGCAGTACTTC
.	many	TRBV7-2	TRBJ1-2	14	CASSLMGRSYGYTF	TGTGCCAGCAGCTTGATGGGTAGATCATATGGCTACACCTTC
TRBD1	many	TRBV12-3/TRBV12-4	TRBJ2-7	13	CASSLGQVYEQYF	TGTGCCAGCAGCCTCGGACAGGTCTACGAGCAGTACTTC
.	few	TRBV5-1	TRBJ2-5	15	CASSLAPDRWGTQYF	TGCGCCAGCAGCTTGGCCCCCGACCGGTGGGGGACCCAGTACTTC